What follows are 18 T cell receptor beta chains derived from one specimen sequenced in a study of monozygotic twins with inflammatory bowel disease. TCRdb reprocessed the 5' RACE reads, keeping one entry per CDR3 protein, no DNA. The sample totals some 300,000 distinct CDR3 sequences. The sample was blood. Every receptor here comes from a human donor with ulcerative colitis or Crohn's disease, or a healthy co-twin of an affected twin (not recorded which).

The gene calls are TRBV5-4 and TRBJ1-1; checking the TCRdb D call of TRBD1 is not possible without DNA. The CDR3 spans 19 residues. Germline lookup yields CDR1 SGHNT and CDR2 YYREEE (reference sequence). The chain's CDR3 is CASSSVMGTIQAAHTEAFF. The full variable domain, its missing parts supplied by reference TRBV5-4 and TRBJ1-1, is ETGVTQSPTHLIKTRGQQVTLRCSSQSGHNTVSWYQQALGQGPQFIFQYYREEENGRGNFPPRFSGLQFPNYSSELNVNALELDDSALYLCASSSVMGTIQAAHTEAFFGQGTRLTVV.

CDR3 protein: CSARLAGVVEQYF. V and J are TRBV20-1 and TRBJ2-7; the D gene TCRdb calls, TRBD2, cannot be checked with no DNA. The germline gives CDR1 DFQATT, CDR2 SNEGSKA (reference sequence). The CDR3 contains 13 residues.

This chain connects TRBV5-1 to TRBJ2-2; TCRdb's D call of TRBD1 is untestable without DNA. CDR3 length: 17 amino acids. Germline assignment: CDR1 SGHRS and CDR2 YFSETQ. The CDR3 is CASSLEWGQANTGELFF.

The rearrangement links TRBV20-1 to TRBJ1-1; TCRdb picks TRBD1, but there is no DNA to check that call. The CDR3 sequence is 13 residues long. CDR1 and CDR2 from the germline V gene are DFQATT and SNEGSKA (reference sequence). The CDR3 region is CITPGQGKSEAFF.

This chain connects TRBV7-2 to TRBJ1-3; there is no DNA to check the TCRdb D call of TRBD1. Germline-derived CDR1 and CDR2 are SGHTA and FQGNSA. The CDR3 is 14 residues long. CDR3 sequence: CASSLQGLGNTIYF.

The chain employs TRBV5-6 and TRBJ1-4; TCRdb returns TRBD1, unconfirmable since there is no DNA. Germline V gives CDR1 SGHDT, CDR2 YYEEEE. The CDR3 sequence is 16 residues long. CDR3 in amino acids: CASSLIDRASNEKLFF.

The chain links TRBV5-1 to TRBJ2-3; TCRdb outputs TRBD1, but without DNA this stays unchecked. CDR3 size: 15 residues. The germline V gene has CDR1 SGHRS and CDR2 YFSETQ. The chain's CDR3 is CASSGGTPRGDTQYF.

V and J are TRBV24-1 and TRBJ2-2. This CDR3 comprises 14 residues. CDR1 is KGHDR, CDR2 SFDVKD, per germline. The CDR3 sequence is CATSDLQNTGELFF.

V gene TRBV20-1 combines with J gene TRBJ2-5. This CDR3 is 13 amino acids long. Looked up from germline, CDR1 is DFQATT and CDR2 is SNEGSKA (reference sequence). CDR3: CSARDKVQETQYF.

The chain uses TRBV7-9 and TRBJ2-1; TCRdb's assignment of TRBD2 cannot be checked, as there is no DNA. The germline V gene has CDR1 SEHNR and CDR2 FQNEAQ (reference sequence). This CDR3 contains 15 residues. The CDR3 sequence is CASTSTSGRNNEQFF.

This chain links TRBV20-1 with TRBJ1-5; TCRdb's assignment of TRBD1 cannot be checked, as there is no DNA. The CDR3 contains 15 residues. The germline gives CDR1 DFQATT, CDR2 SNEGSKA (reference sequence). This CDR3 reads CSARDGRGSYQPQHF.

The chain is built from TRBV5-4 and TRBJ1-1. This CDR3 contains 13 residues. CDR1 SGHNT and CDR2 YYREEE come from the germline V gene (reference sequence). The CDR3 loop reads CASKIEGFTEAFF.

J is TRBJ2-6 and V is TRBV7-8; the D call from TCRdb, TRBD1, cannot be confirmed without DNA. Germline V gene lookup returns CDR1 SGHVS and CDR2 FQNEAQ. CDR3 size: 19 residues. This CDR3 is CASSLALGQGNSGANVLTF.

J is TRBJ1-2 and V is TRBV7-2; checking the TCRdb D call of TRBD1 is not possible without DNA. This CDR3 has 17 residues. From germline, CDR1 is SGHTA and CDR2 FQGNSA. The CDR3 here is CASSTRVTGTANYGYTF. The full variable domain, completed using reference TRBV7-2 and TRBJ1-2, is GAGVSQSPSNKVTEKGKDVELRCDPISGHTALYWYRQSLGQGLEFLIYFQGNSAPDKSGLPSDRFSAERTGGSVSTLTIQRTQQEDSAVYLCASSTRVTGTANYGYTFGSGTRLTVV.

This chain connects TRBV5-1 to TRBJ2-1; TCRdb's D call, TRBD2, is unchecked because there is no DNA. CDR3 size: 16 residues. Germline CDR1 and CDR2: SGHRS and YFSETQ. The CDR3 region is CASSQTGLAGYNEQFF.

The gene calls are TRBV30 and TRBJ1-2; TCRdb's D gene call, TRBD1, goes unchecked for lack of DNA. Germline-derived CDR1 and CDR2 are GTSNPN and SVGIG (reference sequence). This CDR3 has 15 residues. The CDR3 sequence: CAWTRTRQGGYGYTF.

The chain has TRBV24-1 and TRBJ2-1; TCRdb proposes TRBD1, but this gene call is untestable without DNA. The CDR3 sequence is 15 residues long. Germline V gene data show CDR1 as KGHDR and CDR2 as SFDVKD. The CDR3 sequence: CATSDTRVTYNEQFF.

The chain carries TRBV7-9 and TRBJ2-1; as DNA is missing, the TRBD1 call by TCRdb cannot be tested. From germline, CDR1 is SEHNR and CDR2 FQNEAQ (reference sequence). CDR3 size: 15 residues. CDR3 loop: CASSLGRAFVNEQFF.